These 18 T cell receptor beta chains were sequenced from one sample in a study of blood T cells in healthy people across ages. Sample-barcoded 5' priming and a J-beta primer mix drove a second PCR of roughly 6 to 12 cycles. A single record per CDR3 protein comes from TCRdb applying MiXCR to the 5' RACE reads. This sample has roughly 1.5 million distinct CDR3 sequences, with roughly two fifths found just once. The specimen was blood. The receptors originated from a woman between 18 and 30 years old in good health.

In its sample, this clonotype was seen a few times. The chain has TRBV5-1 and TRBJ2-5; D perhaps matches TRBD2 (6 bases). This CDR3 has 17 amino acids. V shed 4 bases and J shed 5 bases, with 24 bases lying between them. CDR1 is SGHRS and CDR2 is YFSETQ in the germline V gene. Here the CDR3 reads CASSAGLGNHGTETQYF. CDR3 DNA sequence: TGCGCCAGCAGCGCGGGACTTGGTAACCATGGGACGGAGACCCAGTACTTC.

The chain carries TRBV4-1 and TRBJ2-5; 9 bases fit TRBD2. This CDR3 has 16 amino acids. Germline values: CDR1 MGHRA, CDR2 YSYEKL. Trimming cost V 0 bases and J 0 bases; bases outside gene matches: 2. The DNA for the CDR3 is TGCGCCAGCAGCCAAGATACTAGCGGGTACCAAGAGACCCAGTACTTC. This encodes CASSQDTSGYQETQYF.

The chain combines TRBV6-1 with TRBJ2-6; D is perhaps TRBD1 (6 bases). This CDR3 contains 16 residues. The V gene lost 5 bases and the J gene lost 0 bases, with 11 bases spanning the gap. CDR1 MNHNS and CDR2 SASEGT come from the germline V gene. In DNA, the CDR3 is TGTGCCAGCAGTCTTACAGGGTTCTCTGGGGCCAACGTCCTGACTTTC. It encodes CASSLTGFSGANVLTF.

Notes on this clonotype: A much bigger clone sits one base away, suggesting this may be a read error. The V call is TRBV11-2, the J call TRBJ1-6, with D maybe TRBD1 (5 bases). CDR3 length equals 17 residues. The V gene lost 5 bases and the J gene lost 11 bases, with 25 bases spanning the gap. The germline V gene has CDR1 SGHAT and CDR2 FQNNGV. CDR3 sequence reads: CASSTRVGGELITPLHF. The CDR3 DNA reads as TGTGCCAGCAGCACGCGGGTTGGGGGGGAGTTAATTACACCCCTCCACTTT.

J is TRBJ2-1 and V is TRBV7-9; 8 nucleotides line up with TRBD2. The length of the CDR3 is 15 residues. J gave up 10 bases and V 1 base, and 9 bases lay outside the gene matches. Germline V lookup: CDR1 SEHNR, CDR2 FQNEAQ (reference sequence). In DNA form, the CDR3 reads TGTGCCAGCAGCTTAGGAGGTAGCGGGGCCTACGAGCAGTTCTTC. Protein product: CASSLGGSGAYEQFF.

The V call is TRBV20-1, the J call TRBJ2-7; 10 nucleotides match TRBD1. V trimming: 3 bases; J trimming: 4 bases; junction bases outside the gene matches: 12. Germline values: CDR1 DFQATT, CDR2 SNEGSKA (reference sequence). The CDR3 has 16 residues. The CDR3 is CSARARRQGAGYEQYF. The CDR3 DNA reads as TGCAGTGCTAGGGCCCGCCGACAGGGGGCCGGTTACGAGCAGTACTTC.

The DNA of the CDR3 is TGTGCCAGCAGCTTATTAGCGGGAGAGAAGTACTACGAGCAGTACTTC. This codes for CASSLLAGEKYYEQYF. The J gene is TRBJ2-7, the V gene TRBV7-9; 9 bases agree with TRBD2. The germline gives CDR1 SEHNR, CDR2 FQNEAQ (reference sequence). The CDR3 loop spans 16 amino acids. Germline trimming cut 2 bases from V and 3 bases from J; bases unmatched to any gene: 8.

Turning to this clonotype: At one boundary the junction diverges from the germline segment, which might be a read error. The CDR3 region has the DNA TGTGCCGGCAGCTTCGGGGGCCGCACAGATACGCAGTATTTT. It is translated as CAGSFGGRTDTQYF. The rearrangement links TRBV7-2 to TRBJ2-3; either TRBD1 or TRBD2 may supply D (6 bases each). The CDR3 length is 14 residues. Germline loops: CDR1 SGHTA, CDR2 FQGNSA.

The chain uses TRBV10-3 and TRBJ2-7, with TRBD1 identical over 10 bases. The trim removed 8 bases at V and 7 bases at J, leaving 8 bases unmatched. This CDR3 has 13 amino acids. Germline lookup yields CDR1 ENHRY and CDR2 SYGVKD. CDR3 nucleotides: TGTGCCATCGCCGGGACAGGGGAATATGAGCAGTACTTC. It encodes CAIAGTGEYEQYF.

The CDR3 here is CASSLSLVAGGGHDTQYF. DNA for the CDR3: TGTGCCAGCAGTTTATCCCTTGTGGCGGGAGGTGGGCATGATACGCAGTATTTT. The chain has TRBV12-3 or TRBV12-4 and TRBJ2-3, with 8 nucleotides matching TRBD2. With 2 bases clipped from V and 6 bases from J, the junction kept 16 bases outside the gene matches. The CDR3 sequence is 18 residues long.

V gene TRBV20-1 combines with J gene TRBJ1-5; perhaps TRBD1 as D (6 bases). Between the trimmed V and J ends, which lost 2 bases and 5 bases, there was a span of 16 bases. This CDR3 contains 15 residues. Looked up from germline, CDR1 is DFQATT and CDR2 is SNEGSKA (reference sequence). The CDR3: CSARRGGLRDQPQHF. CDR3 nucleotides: TGCAGTGCTAGACGCGGGGGGCTTAGGGATCAGCCCCAGCATTTT.

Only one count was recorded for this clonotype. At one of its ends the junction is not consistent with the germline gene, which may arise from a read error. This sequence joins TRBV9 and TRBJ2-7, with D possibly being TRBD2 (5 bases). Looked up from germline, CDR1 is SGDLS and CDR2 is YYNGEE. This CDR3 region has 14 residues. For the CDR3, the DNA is TGTGCCAGCAGCGTAGGAGGGTCCGTCTACGAGCGGTACTTC. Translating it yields CASSVGGSVYERYF.

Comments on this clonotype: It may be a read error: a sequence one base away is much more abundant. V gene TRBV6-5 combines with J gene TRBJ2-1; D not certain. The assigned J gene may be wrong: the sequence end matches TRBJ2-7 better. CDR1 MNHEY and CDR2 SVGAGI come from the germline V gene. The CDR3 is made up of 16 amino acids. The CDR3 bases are TGTGCCAGCAGTCCCTTCTATATAAGCTCCTACAATGAGCAGTACTTC. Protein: CASSPFYISSYNEQYF.

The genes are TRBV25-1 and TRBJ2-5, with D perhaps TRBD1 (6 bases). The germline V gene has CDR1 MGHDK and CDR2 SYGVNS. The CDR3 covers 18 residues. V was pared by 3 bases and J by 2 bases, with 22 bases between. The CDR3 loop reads CASSDLDHPDRRQETQYF. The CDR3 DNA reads TGTGCCAGCAGTGACTTGGACCACCCTGACAGGAGACAAGAGACCCAGTACTTC.

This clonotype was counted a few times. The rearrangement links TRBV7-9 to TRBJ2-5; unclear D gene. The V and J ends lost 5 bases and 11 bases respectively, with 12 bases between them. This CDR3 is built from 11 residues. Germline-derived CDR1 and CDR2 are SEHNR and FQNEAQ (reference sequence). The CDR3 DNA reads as TGTGCCAGCAGCGAAGTCAATGAGCAGTACTTC. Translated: CASSEVNEQYF.

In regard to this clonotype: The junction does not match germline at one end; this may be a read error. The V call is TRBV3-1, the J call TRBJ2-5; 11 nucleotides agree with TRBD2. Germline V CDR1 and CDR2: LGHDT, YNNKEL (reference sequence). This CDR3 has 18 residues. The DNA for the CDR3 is TGTGCCAGCCGCCAAGATTGGGCTAGCGGGAGGAACCAAGAGACCCAGTACTTC. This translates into CASRQDWASGRNQETQYF.

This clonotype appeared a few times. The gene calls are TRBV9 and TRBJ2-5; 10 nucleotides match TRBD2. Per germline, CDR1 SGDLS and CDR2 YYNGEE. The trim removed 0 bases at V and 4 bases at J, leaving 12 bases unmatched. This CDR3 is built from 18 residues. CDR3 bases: TGTGCCAGCAGCGTAGGTCTAGCGGGGGCCTATGCCGTAGAGACCCAGTACTTC. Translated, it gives CASSVGLAGAYAVETQYF.

CDR3 sequence reads: CASSLADTSNTEAFF. In nucleotides, the CDR3 is TGCGCCAGCAGCTTGGCCGATACCTCGAACACTGAAGCTTTCTTT. V usage is TRBV5-1 and J usage is TRBJ1-1; D is unclear. There are 15 residues in the CDR3. Deletions cut 0 bases from V and 1 base from J, with 10 bases between. CDR1 SGHRS and CDR2 YFSETQ come from the germline V gene.